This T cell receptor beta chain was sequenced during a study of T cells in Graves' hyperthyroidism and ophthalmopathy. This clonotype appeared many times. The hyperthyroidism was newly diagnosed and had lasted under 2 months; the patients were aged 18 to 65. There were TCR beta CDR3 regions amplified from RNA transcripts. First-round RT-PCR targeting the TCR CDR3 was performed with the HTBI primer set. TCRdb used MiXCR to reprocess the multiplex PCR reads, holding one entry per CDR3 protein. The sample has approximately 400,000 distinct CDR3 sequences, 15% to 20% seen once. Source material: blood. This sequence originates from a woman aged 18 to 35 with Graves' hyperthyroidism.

The CDR3 sequence is CSVGGTQNTEAFF. The CDR3 region has the DNA TGCAGCGTTGGAGGCACCCAGAACACTGAAGCTTTCTTT. The rearrangement uses TRBV29-1 and TRBJ1-1; D is undetermined. V lost 4 bases and J lost 1, with 10 bases in between. The CDR3 is made up of 13 amino acids. Germline V gene lookup returns CDR1 SQVTM and CDR2 ANQGSEA.